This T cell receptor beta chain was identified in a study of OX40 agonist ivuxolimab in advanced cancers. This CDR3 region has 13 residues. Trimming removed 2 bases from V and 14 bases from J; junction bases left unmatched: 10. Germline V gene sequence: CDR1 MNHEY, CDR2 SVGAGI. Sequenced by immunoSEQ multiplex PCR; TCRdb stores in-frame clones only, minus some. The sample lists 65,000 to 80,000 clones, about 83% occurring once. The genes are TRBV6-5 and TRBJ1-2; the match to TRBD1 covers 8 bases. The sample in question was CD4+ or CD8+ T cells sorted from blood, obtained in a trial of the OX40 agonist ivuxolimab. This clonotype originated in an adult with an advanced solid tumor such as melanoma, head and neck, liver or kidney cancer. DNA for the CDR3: TGTGCCAGCAGTTACCAACAGGGGGTCTCCTCTACCTTC. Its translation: CASSYQQGVSSTF.